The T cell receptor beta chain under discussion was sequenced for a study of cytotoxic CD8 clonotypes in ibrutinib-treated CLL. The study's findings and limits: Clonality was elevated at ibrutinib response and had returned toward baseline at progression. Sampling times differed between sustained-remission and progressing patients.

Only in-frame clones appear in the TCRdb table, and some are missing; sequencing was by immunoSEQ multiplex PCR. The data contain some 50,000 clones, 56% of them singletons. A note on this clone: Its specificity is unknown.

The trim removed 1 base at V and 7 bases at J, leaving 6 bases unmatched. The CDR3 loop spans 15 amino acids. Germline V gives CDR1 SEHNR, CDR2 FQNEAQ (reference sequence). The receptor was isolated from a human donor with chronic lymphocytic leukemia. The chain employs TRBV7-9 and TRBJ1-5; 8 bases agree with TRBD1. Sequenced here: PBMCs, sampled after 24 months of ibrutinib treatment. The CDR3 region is CASSLGTGTWQPQHF. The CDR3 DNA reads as TGTGCCAGCAGCTTAGGGACAGGGACTTGGCAGCCCCAGCATTTT.